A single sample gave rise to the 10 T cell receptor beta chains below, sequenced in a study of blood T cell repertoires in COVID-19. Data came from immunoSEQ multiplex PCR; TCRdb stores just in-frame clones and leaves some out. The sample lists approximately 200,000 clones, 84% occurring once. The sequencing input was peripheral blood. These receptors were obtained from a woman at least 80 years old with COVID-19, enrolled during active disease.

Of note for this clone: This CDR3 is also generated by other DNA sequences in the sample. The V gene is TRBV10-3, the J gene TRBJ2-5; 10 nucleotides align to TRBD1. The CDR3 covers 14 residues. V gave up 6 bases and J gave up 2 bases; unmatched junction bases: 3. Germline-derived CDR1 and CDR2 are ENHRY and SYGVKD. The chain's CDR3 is CAIRPGQGQETQYF. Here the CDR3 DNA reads TGTGCCATCAGGCCGGGACAGGGGCAAGAGACCCAGTACTTC.

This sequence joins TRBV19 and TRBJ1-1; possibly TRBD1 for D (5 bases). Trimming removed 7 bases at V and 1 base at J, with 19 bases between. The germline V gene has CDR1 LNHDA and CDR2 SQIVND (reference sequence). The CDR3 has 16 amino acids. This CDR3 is CASTEEGFPGNTEAFF. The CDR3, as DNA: TGTGCCAGTACCGAGGAGGGGTTCCCGGGGAACACTGAAGCTTTCTTT. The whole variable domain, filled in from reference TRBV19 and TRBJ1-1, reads DGGITQSPKYLFRKEGQNVTLSCEQNLNHDAMYWYRQDPGQGLRLIYYSQIVNDFQKGDIAEGYSVSREKKESFPLTVTSAQKNPTAFYLCASTEEGFPGNTEAFFGQGTRLTVV.

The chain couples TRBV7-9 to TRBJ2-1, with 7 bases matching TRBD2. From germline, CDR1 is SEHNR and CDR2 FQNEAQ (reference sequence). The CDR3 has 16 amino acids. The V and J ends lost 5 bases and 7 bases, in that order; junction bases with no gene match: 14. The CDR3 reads CASSHMTSGASNEQFF. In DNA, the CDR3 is TGTGCCAGCAGCCATATGACAAGCGGGGCCTCGAATGAGCAGTTCTTC.

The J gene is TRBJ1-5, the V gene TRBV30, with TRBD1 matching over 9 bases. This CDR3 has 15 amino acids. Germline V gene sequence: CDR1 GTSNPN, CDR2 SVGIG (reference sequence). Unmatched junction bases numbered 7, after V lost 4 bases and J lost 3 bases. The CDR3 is CAWTLGTGINQPQHF. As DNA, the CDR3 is TGTGCCTGGACCCTCGGGACAGGGATCAATCAGCCCCAGCATTTT.

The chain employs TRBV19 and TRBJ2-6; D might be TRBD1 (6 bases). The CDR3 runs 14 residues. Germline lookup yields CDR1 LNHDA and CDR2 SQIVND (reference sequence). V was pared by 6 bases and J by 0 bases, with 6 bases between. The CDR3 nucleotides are TGTGCCAGTAGGGACAGCTCTGGGGCCAACGTCCTGACTTTC. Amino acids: CASRDSSGANVLTF. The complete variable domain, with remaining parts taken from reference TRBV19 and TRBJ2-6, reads DGGITQSPKYLFRKEGQNVTLSCEQNLNHDAMYWYRQDPGQGLRLIYYSQIVNDFQKGDIAEGYSVSREKKESFPLTVTSAQKNPTAFYLCASRDSSGANVLTFGAGSRLTVL.

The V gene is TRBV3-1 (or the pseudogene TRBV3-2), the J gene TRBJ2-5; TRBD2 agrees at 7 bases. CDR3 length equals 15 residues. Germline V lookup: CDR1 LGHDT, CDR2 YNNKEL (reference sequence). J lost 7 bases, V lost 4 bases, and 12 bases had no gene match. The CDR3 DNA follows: TGTGCCAGCAGCCGAGAATCACCGGGAGGTGGGACCCAGTACTTC. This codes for CASSRESPGGGTQYF.

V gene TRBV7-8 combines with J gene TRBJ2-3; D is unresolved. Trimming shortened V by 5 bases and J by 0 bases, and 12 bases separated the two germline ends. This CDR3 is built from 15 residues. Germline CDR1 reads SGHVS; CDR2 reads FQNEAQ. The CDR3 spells CASSTDTSSTDTQYF. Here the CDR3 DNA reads TGTGCCAGCAGCACTGACACCTCTAGCACAGATACGCAGTATTTT.

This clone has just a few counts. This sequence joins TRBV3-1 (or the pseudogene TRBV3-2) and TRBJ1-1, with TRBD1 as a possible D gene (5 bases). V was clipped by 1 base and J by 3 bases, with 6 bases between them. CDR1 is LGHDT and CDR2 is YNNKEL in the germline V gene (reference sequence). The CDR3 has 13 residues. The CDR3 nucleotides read TGTGCCAGCAGCCAAGCGGGGGACACTGAAGCTTTCTTT. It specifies CASSQAGDTEAFF.

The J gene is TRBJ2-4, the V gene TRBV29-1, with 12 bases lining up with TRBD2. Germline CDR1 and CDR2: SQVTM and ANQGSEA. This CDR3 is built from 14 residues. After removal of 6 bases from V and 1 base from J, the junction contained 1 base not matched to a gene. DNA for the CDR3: TGCAGCGTCGGGACTAGCGGGGCCAAAAACATTCAGTACTTC. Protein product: CSVGTSGAKNIQYF. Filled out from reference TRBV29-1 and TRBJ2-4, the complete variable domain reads SAVISQKPSRDICQRGTSLTIQCQVDSQVTMMFWYRQQPGQSLTLIATANQGSEATYESGFVIDKFPISRPNLTFSTLTVSNMSPEDSSIYLCSVGTSGAKNIQYFGAGTRLSVL.

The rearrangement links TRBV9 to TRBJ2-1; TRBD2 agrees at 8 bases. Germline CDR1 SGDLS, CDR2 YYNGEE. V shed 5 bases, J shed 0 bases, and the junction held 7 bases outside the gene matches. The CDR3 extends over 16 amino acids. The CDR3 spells CASSRTSPSSYNEQFF. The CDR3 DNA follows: TGTGCCAGCAGTCGGACTAGCCCGAGCTCCTACAATGAGCAGTTCTTC.